The 2 T cell receptor beta chains below were found in one sample sequenced in a study of OX40 agonist ivuxolimab in advanced cancers. Produced via immunoSEQ multiplex PCR; TCRdb's table is partial and in-frame only. The table records roughly 50,000 clones, about 83% of them present only once. The source material was CD4+ or CD8+ T cells sorted from blood, sampled in a trial of the OX40 agonist ivuxolimab. These receptors all come from an adult with an advanced solid tumor such as melanoma, head and neck, liver or kidney cancer.

In this sample, this clone turned up once. The chain is built from TRBV29-1 and TRBJ2-7, with D perhaps TRBD2 (6 bases). CDR1 and CDR2 (germline): SQVTM, ANQGSEA. Trimming took 6 bases from V and 7 from J, leaving 13 bases between them. This CDR3 is built from 11 residues. CDR3 nucleotides: TGCAGCGTCGTAAGTCGGGGGGAGCAGTACTTC. This translates into CSVVSRGEQYF.

The count of this clone is one. V is TRBV30 and J is TRBJ2-7; D gene uncertain. Trimming shortened V by 0 bases and J by 2 bases, and 11 bases separated the two germline ends. The CDR3 totals 14 residues. CDR1 is GTSNPN, CDR2 SVGIG, per germline (reference sequence). The CDR3 bases are TGTGCCTGGAGTGTACGCTTCCGTCCCTACGAGCAGTACTTC. Translating it yields CAWSVRFRPYEQYF.